The 17 T cell receptor beta chains below were found in one sample sequenced in a study of shared clonotypes between healthy human individuals. Measured with immunoSEQ multiplex PCR; TCRdb has only the in-frame clones, and not every one. The sample includes 2,500,000 or so clones, more than 85% of them seen just once. Sequenced input: naive CD4+ T cells from PBMCs. Subset in this sample: CD45RA+ positively selected. These receptors came from a man aged 18 to 30 in good health. Some clones in this sample may be carry-over from other donors' samples.

The V and J genes are TRBV5-6 and TRBJ1-5; 7 bases match TRBD1. V lost 4 bases and J lost 3; bases outside the gene matches: 7. Per germline, CDR1 SGHDT and CDR2 YYEEEE. The CDR3 length is 15 residues. In DNA form, the CDR3 reads TGTGCCAGCAGCGGGACCGGGACAGTCAATCAGCCCCAGCATTTT. As protein: CASSGTGTVNQPQHF.

Turning to this clone: Other DNA sequences in the sample encode the same CDR3. The rearrangement links TRBV9 to TRBJ2-5, with 9 nucleotides matching TRBD2. The CDR3 contains 14 residues. In germline, CDR1 is SGDLS, CDR2 YYNGEE. V lost 0 bases, J lost 5 bases, and 2 bases stayed unmatched. Here the CDR3 reads CASSVAAGGETQYF. DNA for the CDR3: TGTGCCAGCAGCGTAGCGGCGGGAGGGGAGACCCAGTACTTC.

V is TRBV5-1 and J is TRBJ1-2; TRBD1 matches 12 bases. V lost 1 base, J lost 4 bases, and 2 bases stayed unmatched. CDR3 length equals 15 residues. Germline V gene sequence: CDR1 SGHRS, CDR2 YFSETQ. CDR3 in amino acids: CASSLLGQGAYGYTF. DNA of the CDR3: TGCGCCAGCAGCTTGCTGGGACAGGGGGCCTATGGCTACACCTTC.

This clone was seen only a few times. The chain uses TRBV30 and TRBJ1-1; no definite D call. V was clipped by 0 bases and J by 1 base, with 9 bases between them. Per germline, CDR1 GTSNPN and CDR2 SVGIG (reference sequence). The CDR3 has 14 residues. The CDR3 DNA reads TGTGCCTGGAGTGTAGGGCGGAGGAACACTGAAGCTTTCTTT. It yields the protein CAWSVGRRNTEAFF.

The chain links TRBV7-8 to TRBJ1-1; no clear D gene. The CDR3 sequence is 14 residues long. Trimming removed 7 bases at V and 1 base at J, with 13 bases between. Germline V CDR1 and CDR2: SGHVS, FQNEAQ. The CDR3 DNA follows: TGTGCCAGCACCCTGAGAAGCGGGAACACTGAAGCTTTCTTT. Protein sequence: CASTLRSGNTEAFF. The full variable domain, rest sourced from reference TRBV7-8 and TRBJ1-1, is GAGVSQSPRYKVAKRGQDVALRCDPISGHVSLFWYQQALGQGPEFLTYFQNEAQLDKSGLPSDRFFAERPEGSVSTLKIQRTQQEDSAVYLCASTLRSGNTEAFFGQGTRLTVV.

In its sample, this clone was seen once. The V gene is TRBV6-5, the J gene TRBJ2-5; D not certain. Trimming cost V 8 bases and J 5 bases, with 15 bases left between them. Germline assignment: CDR1 MNHEY and CDR2 SVGAGI. The CDR3 has 13 residues. The CDR3, as DNA: TGTGCCAGCGCGACATTTCGAAGGGAGACCCAGTACTTC. Translation: CASATFRRETQYF.

Only one count was recorded for this clone. The rearrangement links TRBV28 to TRBJ2-7; the D gene is possibly TRBD2 (5 bases). The CDR3 runs 14 residues. Germline CDR1 is MDHEN and CDR2 is SYDVKM. V shed 2 bases and J shed 1 base, with 9 bases lying between them. In DNA, the CDR3 is TGTGCCAGCAGTTTAACCCCGGGGTCCTACGAGCAGTACTTC. It specifies CASSLTPGSYEQYF.

This clone is a singleton in its sample. The gene calls are TRBV2 and TRBJ2-7, with D unresolved. Germline lookup yields CDR1 SNHLY and CDR2 FYNNEI. V lost 5 bases to trimming and J lost 2 bases, with 13 bases between them. CDR3 size: 14 residues. CDR3 protein: CASSLGRSAYEQYF. The CDR3 DNA sequence: TGTGCCAGCAGTTTGGGAAGGAGTGCCTACGAGCAGTACTTC. The full variable domain, rest sourced from reference TRBV2 and TRBJ2-7, is EPEVTQTPSHQVTQMGQEVILRCVPISNHLYFYWYRQILGQKVEFLVSFYNNEISEKSEIFDDQFSVERPDGSNFTLKIRSTKLEDSAMYFCASSLGRSAYEQYFGPGTRLTVT.

Concerning this clone itself: One junction end does not reproduce the germline sequence, and a read error may be involved. The rearrangement uses TRBV7-2 and TRBJ2-1, with 7 nucleotides matching TRBD2. Germline V gene sequence: CDR1 SGHTA, CDR2 FQGNSA. This CDR3 spans 18 amino acids. The chain's CDR3 is CASSLEAGLAGYYNEQFF. CDR3 bases: TGTGCCAGCAGTTTAGAGGCCGGCTTAGCGGGTTACTACAATGAGCAGTTCTTC.

The rearrangement links TRBV5-4 to TRBJ1-2, with 7 bases that match TRBD1. CDR3 length equals 17 residues. Trimming cost V 0 bases and J 5 bases; bases outside gene matches: 13. In germline, CDR1 is SGHNT, CDR2 YYREEE (reference sequence). The CDR3 loop reads CASSLGVQGMPPYGYTF. The DNA of the CDR3 is TGTGCCAGCAGCTTGGGCGTACAGGGGATGCCCCCTTATGGCTACACCTTC.

The chain carries TRBV5-6 and TRBJ2-2, with D possibly being TRBD2 (6 bases). V was cut by 2 bases and J by 1 base, with 9 bases left in between. The CDR3 has 15 residues. Germline lookup yields CDR1 SGHDT and CDR2 YYEEEE. The CDR3 region is CASSFAAGNTGELFF. Here the CDR3 DNA reads TGTGCCAGCAGCTTTGCAGCGGGGAACACCGGGGAGCTGTTTTTT.

About this clone itself: Other DNA sequences within the sample encode an identical CDR3. The J gene is TRBJ1-4, the V gene TRBV5-4, with a possible D match to TRBD1 (6 bases). From germline, CDR1 is SGHNT and CDR2 YYREEE (reference sequence). V lost 4 bases, J lost 0 bases, and 10 bases lay in between. This CDR3 comprises 15 residues. The CDR3 DNA sequence: TGTGCCAGCAGCCGGGGGGGCGCAACTAATGAAAAACTGTTTTTT. Protein: CASSRGGATNEKLFF.

The gene calls are TRBV6-1 and TRBJ2-2; 7 bases are shared with TRBD1. The germline V gene encodes CDR1 MNHNS and CDR2 SASEGT. The CDR3 runs 15 residues. The J segment lost 2 bases and the V segment lost 4 bases, leaving 4 bases of the junction unmatched. CDR3 in amino acids: CASSGGQTNTGELFF. The CDR3 DNA sequence: TGTGCCAGCAGTGGGGGACAGACCAACACCGGGGAGCTGTTTTTT.

Notes on this clone: The sample holds other DNA sequences that translate to the same CDR3. The rearrangement links TRBV11-3 to TRBJ2-5; D remains ambiguous. With 5 bases removed from V and 2 bases from J, the gap between germline ends came to 6 bases. Per germline, CDR1 SGHNT and CDR2 YENEEA. This CDR3 contains 12 residues. The CDR3 nucleotides read TGTGCCAGCAGCGCCGGACAAGAGACCCAGTACTTC. Protein sequence: CASSAGQETQYF.

Note on this clone: The sample holds other DNA sequences that translate to the same CDR3. The genes are TRBV7-2 and TRBJ2-6, with D unresolved. V dropped 4 bases and J dropped 1 base, with 5 bases sitting between them. Per the germline V gene, CDR1 is SGHTA and CDR2 is FQGNSA. CDR3 size: 14 residues. CDR3 bases: TGTGCCAGCAGCTCCAGATCTGGGGCCAACGTCCTGACTTTC. Its translation is CASSSRSGANVLTF.

The genes are TRBV6-4 and TRBJ2-2, with TRBD1 identical over 8 bases. Per the germline V gene, CDR1 is MRHNA and CDR2 is SNTAGT. The length of the CDR3 is 14 residues. The V gene end was trimmed by 10 bases and the J gene end by 5 bases; junction bases not matched to a gene: 9. The CDR3 region has the DNA TGTGCCACCCGGGACAGGCCGCTTACCGGGGAGCTGTTTTTT. It translates to CATRDRPLTGELFF.

In regard to this clone: Since a much larger clone is just one base distant, this may be a read error. The same CDR3 arises from other DNA sequences in this sample as well. This sequence joins TRBV5-1 and TRBJ2-3, with no clear D. The CDR3 covers 12 residues. The germline V and J ends were trimmed by 0 bases and 4 bases, with 3 bases remaining between them. Germline V gene data show CDR1 as SGHRS and CDR2 as YFSETQ. The CDR3 DNA follows: TGCGCCAGCAGCTTGGACGCAGATACGCAGTATTTT. Encoded protein: CASSLDADTQYF.